Here is one TCR beta chain with its context. Its matching antigen is unknown. The repertoire was sequenced with immunoSEQ multiplex PCR; TCRdb's copy has only in-frame clones and lacks some. The sample includes approximately 61,000 clones, approximately 93% seen only once; the top ten take 18%. People who had autoimmune disease history or systemic immunosuppression were excluded. Blood got drawn at baseline, again on cycle 4 day 1, and then on cycle 7 day 1. This entry belongs to a study of OX40 agonist ivuxolimab in advanced cancers. The overall study: Patients in dose escalation had liver, melanoma, kidney or head and neck cancers.

Study-level findings and limits: Clonal expansion in partial responders at 0.1-3.0 mg/kg ranked among the lowest.

CDR1 MNHNS and CDR2 SASEGT come from the germline V gene. The CDR3 extends over 15 amino acids. Trimming cost V 7 bases and J 5 bases; bases outside gene matches: 14. This TCR came from an adult with an advanced solid tumor such as melanoma, head and neck, liver or kidney cancer. V is TRBV6-1 and J is TRBJ2-7; 7 bases align to TRBD1. Here the sequenced sample was CD4+ or CD8+ T cells sorted from blood, taken in a trial of the OX40 agonist ivuxolimab. Here the CDR3 DNA reads TGTGCCAGCACCTTGGCAAGGGACAGCCCCCACGAGCAGTACTTC. It codes for CASTLARDSPHEQYF.